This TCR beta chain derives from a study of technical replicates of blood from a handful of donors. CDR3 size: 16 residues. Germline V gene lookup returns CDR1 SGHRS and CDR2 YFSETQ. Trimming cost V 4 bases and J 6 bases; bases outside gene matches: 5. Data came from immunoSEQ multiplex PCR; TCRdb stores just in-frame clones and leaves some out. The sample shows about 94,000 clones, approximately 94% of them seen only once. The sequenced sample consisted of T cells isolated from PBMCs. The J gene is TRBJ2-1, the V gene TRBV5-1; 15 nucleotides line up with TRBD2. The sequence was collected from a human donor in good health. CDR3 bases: TGCGCCAGCAGCAGGACTAGCGGGGGGGCCTCCAATGAGCAGTTCTTC. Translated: CASSRTSGGASNEQFF.